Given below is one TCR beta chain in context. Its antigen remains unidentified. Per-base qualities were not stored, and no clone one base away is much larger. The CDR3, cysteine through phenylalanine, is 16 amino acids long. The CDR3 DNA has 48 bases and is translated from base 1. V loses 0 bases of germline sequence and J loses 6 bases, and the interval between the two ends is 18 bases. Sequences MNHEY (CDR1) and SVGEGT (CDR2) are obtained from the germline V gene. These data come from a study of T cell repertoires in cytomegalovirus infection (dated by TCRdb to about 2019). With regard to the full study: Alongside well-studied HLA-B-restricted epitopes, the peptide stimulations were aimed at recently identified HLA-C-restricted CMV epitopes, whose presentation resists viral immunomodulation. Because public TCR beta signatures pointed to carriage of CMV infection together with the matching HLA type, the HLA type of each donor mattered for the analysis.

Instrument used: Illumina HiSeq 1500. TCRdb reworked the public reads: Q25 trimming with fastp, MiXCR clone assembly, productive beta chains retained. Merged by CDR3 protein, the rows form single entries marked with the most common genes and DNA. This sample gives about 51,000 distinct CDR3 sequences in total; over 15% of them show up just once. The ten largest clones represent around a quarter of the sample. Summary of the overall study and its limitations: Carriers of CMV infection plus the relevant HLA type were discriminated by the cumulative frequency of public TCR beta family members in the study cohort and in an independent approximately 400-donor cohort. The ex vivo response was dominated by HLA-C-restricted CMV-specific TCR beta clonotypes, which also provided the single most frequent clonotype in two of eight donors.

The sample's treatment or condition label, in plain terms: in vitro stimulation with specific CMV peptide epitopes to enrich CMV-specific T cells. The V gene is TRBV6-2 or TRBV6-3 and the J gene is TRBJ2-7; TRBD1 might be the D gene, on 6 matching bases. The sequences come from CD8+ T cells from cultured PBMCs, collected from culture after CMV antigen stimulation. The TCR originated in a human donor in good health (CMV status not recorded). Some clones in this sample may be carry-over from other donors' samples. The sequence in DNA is TGTGCCAGCAGTTACTCGATCATTGACAGGATCCGCGAGCAGTACTTC. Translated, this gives CASSYSIIDRIREQYF.